In its sample, the clone carrying this T cell receptor (beta chain) was seen many times. Its antigen is unknown. RNA transcripts yielded amplified TCR beta CDR3 regions. The HTBI primer set served for first-round RT-PCR of the TCR CDR3. TCRdb used MiXCR to reprocess the multiplex PCR reads, holding one entry per CDR3 protein. Found here are 250,000 to 300,000 distinct CDR3 sequences, about 14% of them singletons; the top ten hold roughly 13%. The data were obtained in a study of T cells in Graves' hyperthyroidism and ophthalmopathy. V lost 5 bases, J lost 4 bases, and 6 bases lay in between. The CDR3 is 12 amino acids. The study's findings and limits: Model output signaled ophthalmopathy a median around 5.9 months ahead of onset.

Clinical symptoms, serum thyroxine and TRAb, thyroid ultrasound and orbital computed tomography were used for the diagnoses. Roughly 9.1 ml of fresh peripheral blood supplied the PBMCs. The clonotype comes from a woman aged 40 to 49 with Graves' hyperthyroidism that later progressed to Graves' ophthalmopathy. The sample comprised blood. The chain couples TRBV12-3 or TRBV12-4 to TRBJ2-1; D gene uncertain. The CDR3: CASSPAYNEQFF. Written as DNA, the CDR3 is TGTGCCAGCAGTCCCGCATACAATGAGCAGTTCTTC.